What follows describes a single T cell receptor beta chain. Under the authors' procedure: The authors estimated nucleated cell counts from reference gene primer amplification. Generated by immunoSEQ multiplex PCR, the TCRdb table keeps only in-frame clones and is missing some. V, J and clone size derive from that table, while D and trimming were established from the DNA sequence. The data contain about 200,000 clones, around nine tenths of them singletons. Germline loops: CDR1 LNHDA, CDR2 SQIVND (reference sequence). This CDR3 region has 13 residues. V was trimmed by 5 bases and J by 7 bases, leaving 12 bases between them. These data are taken from a study of blood T cell repertoires in COVID-19. Study details: Researchers got acute and convalescent COVID-19 samples from the United States, Italy and Spain. Sample material is recorded as cDNA or gDNA derived from T cells, B-cell-depleted T cells, or PBMCs.

V and J are TRBV19 and TRBJ2-4, with D possibly matching TRBD2 (6 bases). The clonotype was recovered from a man aged 60-69 years with acute or convalescent COVID-19. The sample taken for sequencing was peripheral blood. CDR3 protein: CASSSEGRNIQYF. The CDR3 DNA reads TGTGCCAGTAGTTCGGAGGGACGTAACATTCAGTACTTC.